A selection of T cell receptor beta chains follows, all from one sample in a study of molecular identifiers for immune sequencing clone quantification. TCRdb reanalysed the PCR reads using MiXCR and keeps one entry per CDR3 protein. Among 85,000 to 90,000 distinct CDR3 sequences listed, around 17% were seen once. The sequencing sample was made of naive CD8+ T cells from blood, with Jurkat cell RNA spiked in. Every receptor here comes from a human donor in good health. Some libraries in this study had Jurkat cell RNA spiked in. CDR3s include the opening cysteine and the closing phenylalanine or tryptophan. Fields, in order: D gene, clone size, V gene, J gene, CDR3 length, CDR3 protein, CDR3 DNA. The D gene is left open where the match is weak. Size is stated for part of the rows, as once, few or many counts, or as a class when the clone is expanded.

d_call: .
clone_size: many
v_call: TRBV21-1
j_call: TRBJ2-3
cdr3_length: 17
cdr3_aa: CASSRRLAGGPIDTQYF
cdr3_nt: TGTGCCAGCAGCCGACGACTAGCGGGGGGGCCTATAGATACGCAGTATTTT

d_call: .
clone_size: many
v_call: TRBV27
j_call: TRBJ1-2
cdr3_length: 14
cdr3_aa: CASSLRGEGYGYTF
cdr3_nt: TGTGCCAGCAGTTTAAGAGGGGAGGGCTATGGCTACACCTTC

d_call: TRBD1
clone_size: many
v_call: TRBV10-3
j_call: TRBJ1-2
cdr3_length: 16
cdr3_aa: CAISAVPTGGKDGYTF
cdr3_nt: TGTGCCATCAGTGCAGTCCCCACAGGGGGCAAGGATGGCTACACCTTC

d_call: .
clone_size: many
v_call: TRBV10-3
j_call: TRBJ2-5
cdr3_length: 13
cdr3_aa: CAISELYQETQYF
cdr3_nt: TGTGCCATCAGTGAGTTGTACCAAGAGACCCAGTACTTC

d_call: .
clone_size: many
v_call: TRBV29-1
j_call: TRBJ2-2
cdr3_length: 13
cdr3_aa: CSVGSSPTGELFF
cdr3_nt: TGCAGCGTTGGGTCTAGCCCAACCGGGGAGCTGTTTTTT

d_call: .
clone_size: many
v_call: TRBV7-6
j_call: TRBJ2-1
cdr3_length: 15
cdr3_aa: CASSLAITERNEQFF
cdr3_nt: TGTGCCAGCAGCTTAGCTATCACCGAACGGAATGAGCAGTTCTTC

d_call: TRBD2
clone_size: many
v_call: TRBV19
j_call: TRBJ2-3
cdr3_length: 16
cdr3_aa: CASSIPSGGSADTQYF
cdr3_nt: TGTGCCAGTAGTATCCCTAGCGGGGGTTCTGCAGATACGCAGTATTTT

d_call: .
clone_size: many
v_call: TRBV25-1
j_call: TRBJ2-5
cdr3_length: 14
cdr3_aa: CASSSSTGQETQYF
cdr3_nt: TGTGCCAGCAGTAGCTCGACAGGCCAAGAGACCCAGTACTTC

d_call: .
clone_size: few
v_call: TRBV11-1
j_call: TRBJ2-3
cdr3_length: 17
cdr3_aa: CASSLSFGTPAVDTQYF
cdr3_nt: TGTGCCAGCAGCTTGTCCTTCGGGACTCCAGCGGTAGATACGCAGTATTTT

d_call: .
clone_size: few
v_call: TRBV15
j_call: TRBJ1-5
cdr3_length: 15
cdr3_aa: CATSRGQLSNQPQHF
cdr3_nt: TGTGCCACCAGCAGAGGGCAGCTTAGCAATCAGCCCCAGCATTTT

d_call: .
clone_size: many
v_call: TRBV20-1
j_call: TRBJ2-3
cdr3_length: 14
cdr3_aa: CSANWGLSTDTQYF
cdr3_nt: TGCAGTGCTAATTGGGGTCTTAGCACAGATACGCAGTATTTT

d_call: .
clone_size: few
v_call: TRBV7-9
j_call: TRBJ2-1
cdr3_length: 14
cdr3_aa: CASSLRDFHNEQFF
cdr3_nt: TGTGCCAGCAGCCTCCGGGACTTCCACAATGAGCAGTTCTTC

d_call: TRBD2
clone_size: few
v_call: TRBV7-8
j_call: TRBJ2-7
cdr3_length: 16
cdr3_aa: CASSLGVAGGTYEQYF
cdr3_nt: TGTGCCAGCAGCTTAGGAGTAGCGGGGGGAACCTACGAGCAGTACTTC

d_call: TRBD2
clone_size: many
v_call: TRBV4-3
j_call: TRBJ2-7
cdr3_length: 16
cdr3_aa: CASSQYTSGGSYEQYF
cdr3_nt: TGCGCCAGCAGCCAGTACACTAGCGGGGGCTCCTACGAGCAGTACTTC

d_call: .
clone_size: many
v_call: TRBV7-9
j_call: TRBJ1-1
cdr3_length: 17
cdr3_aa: CASSGVLGSPLNTEAFF
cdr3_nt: TGTGCCAGCAGCGGGGTTTTGGGGTCCCCTCTGAACACTGAAGCTTTCTTT

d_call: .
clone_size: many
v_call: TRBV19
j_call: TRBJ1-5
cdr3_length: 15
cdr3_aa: CASSTGQNSNQPQHF
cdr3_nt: TGTGCCAGTAGTACGGGACAAAATAGCAATCAGCCCCAGCATTTT

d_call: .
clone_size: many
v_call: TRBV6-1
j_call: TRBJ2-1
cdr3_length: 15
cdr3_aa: CASSEELSSFNEQFF
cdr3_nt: TGTGCCAGCAGTGAAGAACTCAGCAGCTTCAATGAGCAGTTCTTC

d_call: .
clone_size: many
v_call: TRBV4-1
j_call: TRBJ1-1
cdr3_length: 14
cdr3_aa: CASSQLTPGSEAFF
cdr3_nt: TGCGCCAGCAGCCAACTTACACCAGGGAGTGAAGCTTTCTTT

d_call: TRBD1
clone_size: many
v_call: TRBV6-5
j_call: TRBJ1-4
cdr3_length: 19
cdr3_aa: CASSYGHRGTNGTNEKLFF
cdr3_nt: TGTGCCAGCAGTTACGGCCACAGGGGAACGAACGGGACTAATGAAAAACTGTTTTTT

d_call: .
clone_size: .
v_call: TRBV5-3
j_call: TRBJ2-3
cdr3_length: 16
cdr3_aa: CASSLGAAGNTDTQYF
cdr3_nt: TGTGCCAGCAGTTTGGGGGCAGCGGGAAACACAGATACGCAGTATTTT

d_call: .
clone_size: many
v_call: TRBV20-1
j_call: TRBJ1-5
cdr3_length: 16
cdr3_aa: CSARGPPAWGNQPQHF
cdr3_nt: TGCAGTGCTAGGGGACCGCCGGCGTGGGGCAATCAGCCCCAGCATTTT

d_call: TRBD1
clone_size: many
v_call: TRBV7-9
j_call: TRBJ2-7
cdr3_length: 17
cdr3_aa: CASSPGPGTGKVFEQYF
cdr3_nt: TGTGCCAGCAGCCCCGGTCCCGGGACAGGGAAGGTCTTCGAGCAGTACTTC

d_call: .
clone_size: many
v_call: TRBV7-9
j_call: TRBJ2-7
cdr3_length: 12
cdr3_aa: CASSALASEQYF
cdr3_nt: TGTGCCAGCAGTGCCTTGGCGTCCGAGCAGTACTTC

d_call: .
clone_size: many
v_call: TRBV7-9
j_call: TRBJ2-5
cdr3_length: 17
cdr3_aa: CASSLVGAGAYLETQYF
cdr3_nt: TGTGCCAGCAGCTTAGTAGGGGCCGGCGCCTACTTAGAGACCCAGTACTTC

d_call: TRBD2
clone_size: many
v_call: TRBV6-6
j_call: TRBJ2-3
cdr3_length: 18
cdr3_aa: CASSYTNLAGGRADTQYF
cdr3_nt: TGTGCCAGCAGTTACACAAACCTAGCGGGAGGGCGTGCAGATACGCAGTATTTT